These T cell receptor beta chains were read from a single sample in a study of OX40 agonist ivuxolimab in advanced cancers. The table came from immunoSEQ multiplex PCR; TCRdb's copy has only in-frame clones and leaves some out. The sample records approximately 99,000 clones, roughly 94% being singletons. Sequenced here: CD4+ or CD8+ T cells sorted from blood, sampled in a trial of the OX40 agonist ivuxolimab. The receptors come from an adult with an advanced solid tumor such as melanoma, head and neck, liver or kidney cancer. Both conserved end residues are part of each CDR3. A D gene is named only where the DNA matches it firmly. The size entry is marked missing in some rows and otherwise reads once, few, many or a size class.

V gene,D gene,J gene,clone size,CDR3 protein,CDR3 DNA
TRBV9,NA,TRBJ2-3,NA,CASSPVVTDTQYF,TGTGCCAGCAGCCCTGTCGTGACAGATACGCAGTATTTT
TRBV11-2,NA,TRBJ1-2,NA,CASSFDTAYYGYTF,TGTGCCAGCAGCTTCGACACGGCTTACTATGGCTACACCTTC
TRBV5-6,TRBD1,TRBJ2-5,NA,CASSTEQGARETQYF,TGTGCCAGCAGCACAGAACAGGGGGCGAGGGAGACCCAGTACTTC
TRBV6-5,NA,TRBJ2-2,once,CASRPPGARTGELFF,TGTGCCAGCAGGCCCCCGGGGGCGCGTACCGGGGAGCTGTTTTTT
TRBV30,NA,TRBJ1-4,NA,CAWEQAATNEKLFF,TGTGCCTGGGAGCAAGCCGCAACTAATGAAAAACTGTTTTTT
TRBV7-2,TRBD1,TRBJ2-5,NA,CASRYDLGQQETQYF,TGTGCCAGCAGGTACGATTTGGGACAGCAAGAGACCCAGTACTTC
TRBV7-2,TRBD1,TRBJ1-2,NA,CASSLGRTGEGYGYTF,TGTGCCAGCAGCTTAGGACGGACAGGGGAGGGGTATGGCTACACCTTC
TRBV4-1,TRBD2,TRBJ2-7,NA,CASSQGSRLASYEQYF,TGCGCCAGCAGCCAAGGGTCGAGACTAGCGTCCTACGAGCAGTACTTC
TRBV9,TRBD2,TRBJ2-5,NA,CASSARLAGAGRLETQYF,TGTGCCAGCAGCGCGAGACTAGCGGGAGCCGGGCGTCTGGAGACCCAGTACTTC
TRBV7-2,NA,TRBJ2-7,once,CASSPPVGTYEQYF,TGTGCCAGCAGCCCCCCGGTAGGCACCTACGAGCAGTACTTC
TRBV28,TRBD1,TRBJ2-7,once,CASSRDRGYEQYF,TGTGCCAGCAGCCGGGACAGGGGGTACGAGCAGTACTTC
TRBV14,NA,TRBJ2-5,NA,CASSQDPVLQETQYF,TGTGCCAGCAGCCAAGATCCGGTCCTGCAAGAGACCCAGTACTTC
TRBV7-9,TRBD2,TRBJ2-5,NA,CASSLQDGGEYF,TGTGCCAGCAGCTTACAGGACGGGGGGGAGTACTTC
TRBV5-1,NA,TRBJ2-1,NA,CASSLGRGVEQGFYEQFF,TGCGCCAGCAGCTTGGGTCGGGGCGTAGAACAGGGTTTCTATGAGCAGTTCTTC
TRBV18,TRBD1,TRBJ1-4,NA,CASSPNRGSNEKLFF,TGTGCCAGCTCACCAAACAGGGGGTCAAATGAAAAACTGTTTTTT
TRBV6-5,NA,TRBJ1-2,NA,CASSEKGNYGYTF,TGTGCCAGCAGTGAAAAGGGTAACTATGGCTACACCTTC
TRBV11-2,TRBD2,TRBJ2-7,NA,CASSPAGGREQYF,TGTGCCAGCAGCCCAGCGGGGGGGCGGGAGCAGTACTTC
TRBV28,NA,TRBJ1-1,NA,CASSERTGPPINTEAFF,TGTGCCAGCAGCGAACGGACGGGGCCGCCTATAAACACTGAAGCTTTCTTT
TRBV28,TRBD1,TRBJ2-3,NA,CATRGRDTQYF,TGTGCCACCAGGGGGCGAGATACGCAGTATTTT
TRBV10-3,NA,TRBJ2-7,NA,CAISETVTYEQYF,TGTGCCATCAGTGAGACGGTTACCTACGAGCAGTACTTC
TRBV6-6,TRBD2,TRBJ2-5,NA,CASSKGRGRETQYF,TGTGCCAGCAGTAAGGGCCGCGGGAGAGAGACCCAGTACTTC
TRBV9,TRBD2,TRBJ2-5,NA,CASSVGGLVGETQYF,TGTGCCAGCAGCGTAGGGGGACTAGTGGGAGAGACCCAGTACTTC
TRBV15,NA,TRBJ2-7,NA,CATSRDRDIYEQYF,TGTGCCACCAGCAGAGATCGGGACATCTACGAGCAGTACTTC
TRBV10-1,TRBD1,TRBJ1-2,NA,CASSKSRDRGPYGYTF,TGCGCCAGCAGTAAGTCCCGGGACAGGGGGCCCTATGGCTACACCTTC
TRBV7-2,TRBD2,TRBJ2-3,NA,CASSPPGGGPADTQYF,TGTGCCAGCAGCCCCCCAGGCGGGGGGCCCGCAGATACGCAGTATTTT
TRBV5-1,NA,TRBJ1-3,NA,CASSTSGRTSGNTIYF,TGCGCCAGCAGCACCTCGGGACGGACCTCTGGAAACACCATATATTTT
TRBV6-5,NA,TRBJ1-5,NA,CASRRGLTQGQPQHF,TGTGCCAGCAGGAGGGGGTTAACCCAAGGGCAGCCCCAGCATTTT
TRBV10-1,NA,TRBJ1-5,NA,CASKGRGSNQPQHF,TGCGCCAGCAAGGGACGGGGTAGCAATCAGCCCCAGCATTTT
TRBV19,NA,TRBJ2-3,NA,CASSSNTDTQYF,TGTGCCAGTAGCTCTAATACAGATACGCAGTATTTT
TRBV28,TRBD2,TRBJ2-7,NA,CATAAGRSYEQYF,TGTGCCACCGCAGCGGGGAGGTCCTACGAGCAGTACTTC